Listed here are 19 T cell receptor beta chains from one sample, sequenced in a study of early T cells in non-severe SARS-CoV-2 infection. MiXCR was run by TCRdb on the 5' RACE reads, yielding one entry per CDR3 protein. The sample has around 57,000 distinct CDR3 sequences, around 12% seen once. The sequenced material came from whole blood. The origin of the receptors is an adult who was a healthcare worker with PCR-confirmed SARS-CoV-2 infection or an uninfected control (not recorded which).

This sequence joins TRBV30 and TRBJ2-3, with D hard to call. Germline lookup yields CDR1 GTSNPN and CDR2 SVGIG (reference sequence). Trimming left V 0 bases short and J 5 bases short, with 3 bases between. The length of the CDR3 is 11 residues. Here the CDR3 reads CAWSVGDTQYF. The CDR3 DNA reads as TGTGCCTGGAGTGTTGGAGATACGCAGTATTTT.

The rearrangement joins TRBV2 to TRBJ1-3, with D possibly TRBD1 on 5 matching bases. V was clipped by 5 bases and J by 2 bases, with 16 bases between them. The V gene's germline CDR1 is SNHLY and CDR2 FYNNEI. The CDR3 is made up of 16 amino acids. For the CDR3, the DNA is TGTGCCAGCAGTAGCCAGGGAGCCAGGGCTGGAAACACCATATATTTT. Protein: CASSSQGARAGNTIYF.

The CDR3 sequence: CSAAGGLGDEQFF. In DNA form, the CDR3 reads TGCAGTGCGGCAGGGGGACTCGGGGATGAGCAGTTCTTC. This sequence joins TRBV20-1 and TRBJ2-1, with TRBD1 as a possible D gene (7 bases). Germline values: CDR1 DFQATT, CDR2 SNEGSKA (reference sequence). V lost 6 bases and J 8 bases, leaving 17 bases between the germline ends. This CDR3 spans 13 amino acids.

The chain is built from TRBV19 and TRBJ2-2, with 10 bases identical to TRBD1. Germline-derived CDR1 and CDR2 are LNHDA and SQIVND (reference sequence). With V trimmed by 3 bases and J by 5 bases, 3 bases remained unmatched. There are 15 residues in the CDR3. The chain's CDR3 is CASSIGTGVTGELFF. The DNA for the CDR3 is TGTGCCAGTAGTATCGGGACAGGGGTTACCGGGGAGCTGTTTTTT.

This rearrangement joins TRBV7-9 to TRBJ2-7, with 9 bases that match TRBD1. Germline V lookup: CDR1 SEHNR, CDR2 FQNEAQ (reference sequence). CDR3 length equals 14 residues. Losses at the gene ends were 5 bases for V and 3 bases for J; bases not matched to a gene: 5. The CDR3, as DNA: TGTGCCAGCAGCACTGGACAGGGGAGCTACGAGCAGTACTTC. It yields the protein CASSTGQGSYEQYF.

This chain uses TRBV28 with TRBJ1-5; D is undetermined. The CDR3 is made up of 15 amino acids. V was trimmed by 4 bases and J by 7 bases, leaving 17 bases between them. In germline, CDR1 is MDHEN, CDR2 SYDVKM. For the CDR3, the DNA is TGTGCCAGCAGTTCGACCGGGGAGGGTTGGCAGCCCCAGCATTTT. Its protein product is CASSSTGEGWQPQHF. Using reference TRBV28 and TRBJ1-5 for the parts outside the CDR3, the full variable domain is DVKVTQSSRYLVKRTGEKVFLECVQDMDHENMFWYRQDPGLGLRLIYFSYDVKMKEKGDIPEGYSVSREKKERFSLILESASTNQTSMYLCASSSTGEGWQPQHFGDGTRLSIL.

This clonotype was seen many times. The V gene is TRBV28, the J gene TRBJ1-2, with no clear D. Germline CDR1 and CDR2: MDHEN and SYDVKM. Trimming left V 5 bases short and J 3 bases short, with 7 bases between. The CDR3 sequence is 12 residues long. CDR3 nucleotides: TGTGCCAGCAGTACGCCTCACTATGGCTACACCTTC. Encoded protein: CASSTPHYGYTF.

Many counts were recorded for this clonotype. In nucleotides, the CDR3 is TGCAGTGCTAGTCTTGGCGGGAGAATCAATGAGCAGTTCTTC. Translating gives CSASLGGRINEQFF. The rearrangement joins TRBV20-1 to TRBJ2-1; 7 bases are shared with TRBD2. This CDR3 has 14 residues. With 3 bases clipped from V and 6 bases from J, the junction kept 8 bases outside the gene matches. The germline V gene has CDR1 DFQATT and CDR2 SNEGSKA (reference sequence).

This clonotype was seen ten or more times. The CDR3 DNA reads TGTGCCAGCAGCTTGTTAGGGCTAGATCAGCCCCAGCATTTT. This sequence encodes CASSLLGLDQPQHF. The chain links TRBV5-5 to TRBJ1-5; D call uncertain. Per germline, CDR1 SGHKS and CDR2 YYEKEE (reference sequence). V lost 1 base, J lost 5 bases, and 10 bases lay in between. CDR3 size: 14 residues.

The J gene is TRBJ2-7, the V gene TRBV11-2; 8 nucleotides line up with TRBD1. The CDR3 extends over 15 amino acids. J lost 4 bases, V lost 5 bases, and 10 bases had no gene match. Germline V CDR1 and CDR2: SGHAT, FQNNGV. The CDR3 region is CASSPGAGGGYEQYF. The DNA for the CDR3 is TGTGCCAGCAGCCCTGGGGCAGGGGGCGGGTACGAGCAGTACTTC.

This chain uses TRBV21-1 with TRBJ2-1; the D call TRBD2 from the table was never checked on the DNA. TRBV21-1 is classified as a pseudogene. CDR3 length: 15 residues. CDR3 sequence (DNA): TGTGCCAGCACCTTCGGGCTAGCGGGAGACGATTGGCAGTTCTTC. As protein: CASTFGLAGDDWQFF.

This clonotype has just a few counts. The chain is built from TRBV24-1 and TRBJ2-3; 12 positions agree with TRBD1. V lost 3 bases to trimming and J lost 0 bases; unmatched junction nucleotides: 6. CDR3 length equals 18 residues. Germline-derived CDR1 and CDR2 are KGHDR and SFDVKD. The CDR3 protein is CATSDGTGGLFSTDTQYF. The DNA of the CDR3 is TGTGCCACCAGTGATGGGACAGGGGGCCTTTTCAGCACAGATACGCAGTATTTT.

This clonotype was seen many times. The chain couples TRBV2 to TRBJ1-6; maybe TRBD1 (6 bases). Germline V gene sequence: CDR1 SNHLY, CDR2 FYNNEI. The CDR3 spans 15 residues. Trimming pared 4 bases from V and 10 bases from J, leaving 17 bases between. The chain's CDR3 is CASSGLFKGDSPLHF. The CDR3, as DNA: TGTGCCAGCAGTGGCCTTTTTAAGGGGGACTCACCCCTCCACTTT.

This clonotype has at least ten counts. This chain links TRBV27 with TRBJ2-3, with a weak D call TRBD2 (6 bases). Trimming pared 10 bases from V and 2 bases from J, leaving 10 bases between. The CDR3 runs to 12 residues. Per the germline V gene, CDR1 is MNHEY and CDR2 is SMNVEV (reference sequence). CDR3 bases: TGTGCCACCCGCGGGGTCACAGATACGCAGTATTTT. This sequence encodes CATRGVTDTQYF.

This clonotype was seen a handful of times. The rearrangement uses TRBV3-1 and TRBJ2-7, with 8 bases that match TRBD1. The CDR3 sequence is 15 residues long. Germline CDR1 and CDR2: LGHDT and YNNKEL (reference sequence). Unmatched junction bases numbered 10, after V lost 6 bases and J lost 3 bases. CDR3 bases: TGTGCCAGCAGGGACTCGGGACAGGAGATCTACGAGCAGTACTTC. Translated, it gives CASRDSGQEIYEQYF.

Only a few counts were recorded for this clonotype. The CDR3: CASSWLAGGLSRTGELFF. DNA for the CDR3: TGTGCCAGCAGTTGGTTGGCGGGAGGGCTCTCGCGCACCGGGGAGCTGTTTTTT. V usage is TRBV6-2 or TRBV6-3 and J usage is TRBJ2-2; 9 bases agree with TRBD2. This CDR3 contains 18 residues. J was trimmed by 4 bases and V by 4 bases; bases with no gene match: 13. Germline values: CDR1 MNHEY, CDR2 SVGEGT.

This clonotype has only a few counts. The chain combines TRBV6-6 with TRBJ1-5, with 8 bases that match TRBD1. Germline V lookup: CDR1 MNHNY, CDR2 SVGAGI (reference sequence). V shed 4 bases and J 7 bases; nucleotides not matched to a gene: 12. The CDR3 extends over 16 amino acids. CDR3: CASSSQTGQGRQPQHF. In nucleotides, the CDR3 is TGTGCCAGCAGTTCGCAGACCGGACAGGGTAGGCAGCCCCAGCATTTT.

There are many counts of this clonotype. The genes are TRBV7-9 and TRBJ1-2, with TRBD1 as a possible D gene (5 bases). Trimming stripped 5 bases from V and 4 bases from J, with 14 bases between. CDR1 and CDR2 from the germline V gene are SEHNR and FQNEAQ (reference sequence). The CDR3 is 14 residues long. The CDR3 bases are TGTGCCAGCAGCCCCCGCTCAGGGCGCTATGGCTACACCTTC. The encoded protein is CASSPRSGRYGYTF.

This clonotype appeared a few times. This chain uses TRBV2 with TRBJ1-1; the D gene is possibly TRBD1 (5 bases). V lost 3 bases, J lost 1 base, and 15 bases lay in between. CDR1 is SNHLY, CDR2 FYNNEI, per germline. This CDR3 region has 16 residues. The CDR3 coding sequence is TGTGCCAGCAGTGATGGGGGTCGTTGGACGAACACTGAAGCTTTCTTT. This sequence encodes CASSDGGRWTNTEAFF.